These 18 T cell receptor beta chains originate from one sample sequenced in a study of regulatory T cells in long-lasting Graves disease. For TCR beta, libraries came from iRepertoire HTBI primers and Arm-PCR of CDR3 regions. TCRdb analysed the multiplex PCR reads with MiXCR anew, one entry per CDR3 protein. The profile shows 400,000 to 500,000 distinct CDR3 sequences, under 25% of them singletons. Stated time point: persistent/refractory GD, antithyroid drugs over 5 years with positive TRAb. The TCR library was prepared using RNA isolated from PBMCs. Sequencing was performed on peripheral blood mononuclear cells (PBMCs), taken when the disease was refractory, from a patient treated with antithyroid drugs. These receptors originate from a female donor with Graves disease.

Only a few counts were recorded for this clonotype. The rearrangement links TRBV29-1 to TRBJ1-2; D is possibly TRBD1 (6 bases). Germline assignment: CDR1 SQVTM and CDR2 ANQGSEA. The V end lost 6 bases, the J end lost 8 bases, and 19 bases lay between the germline ends. This CDR3 comprises 13 residues. CDR3 DNA: TGCAGCGTCAGGAGGGCAGGGGAGTGGGGCTACACCTTC. Protein product: CSVRRAGEWGYTF.

This clonotype was observed a handful of times. The genes are TRBV3-1 and TRBJ2-7; D ambiguous. The CDR3 sequence is 14 residues long. Germline CDR1 is LGHDT and CDR2 is YNNKEL (reference sequence). The V gene lost 0 bases and the J gene lost 3 bases, with 9 bases spanning the gap. The CDR3 sequence is CASSQDFQNYEQYF. The CDR3 nucleotides read TGTGCCAGCAGCCAAGATTTCCAGAACTACGAGCAGTACTTC.

This chain joins TRBV19 and TRBJ2-7; D is uncertain. CDR1 and CDR2 (germline): LNHDA, SQIVND (reference sequence). The CDR3 covers 15 residues. The V and J ends lost 0 bases and 3 bases respectively, with 12 bases between them. CDR3 DNA: TGTGCCAGTAGTATAGAGCGAGGCAGGAACTACGAGCAGTACTTC. It codes for CASSIERGRNYEQYF.

The V call is TRBV30, the J call TRBJ2-5; D not certain. The CDR3 has 12 residues. CDR1 is GTSNPN and CDR2 is SVGIG in the germline V gene (reference sequence). The V gene lost 0 bases and the J gene lost 2 bases, with 4 bases spanning the gap. CDR3: CAWSVHQETQYF. The CDR3, as DNA: TGTGCCTGGAGTGTCCATCAAGAGACCCAGTACTTC.

This clonotype occurred many times. The V gene is TRBV11-2, the J gene TRBJ1-2; D is possibly TRBD1 (5 bases). The V and J ends lost 5 bases and 4 bases respectively, with 26 bases between them. This CDR3 is built from 18 residues. Per the germline V gene, CDR1 is SGHAT and CDR2 is FQNNGV. The CDR3 spells CASSNIGQEGKGIYGYTF. CDR3 sequence (DNA): TGTGCCAGCAGCAACATTGGCCAGGAAGGCAAGGGGATCTATGGCTACACCTTC.

The sample holds a few counts of this clonotype. V and J are TRBV12-3 or TRBV12-4 and TRBJ1-2; D remains ambiguous. This CDR3 spans 12 amino acids. V lost 4 bases and J lost 6, with 9 bases in between. The CDR3: CASSSRRDGYTF. DNA of the CDR3: TGTGCCAGCAGTTCAAGGAGGGATGGCTACACCTTC.

This chain joins TRBV28 and TRBJ2-3; D is uncertain. V was shortened by 2 bases and J by 0 bases, with 9 bases between the two germline ends. This CDR3 has 15 residues. CDR1 is MDHEN, CDR2 SYDVKM, per germline. The chain's CDR3 is CASSLGVQSTDTQYF. CDR3 DNA: TGTGCCAGCAGTTTAGGGGTCCAGAGCACAGATACGCAGTATTTT.

There are many counts of this clonotype. The chain combines TRBV10-3 with TRBJ1-5; TRBD1 might be the D (5 bases). V was pared by 10 bases and J by 4 bases, with 17 bases between. Germline CDR1 and CDR2: ENHRY and SYGVKD. The CDR3 has 14 residues. In DNA, the CDR3 is TGTGCCACACAGTCGGGCAGGGAGAATCAGCCCCAGCATTTT. Its protein is CATQSGRENQPQHF.

The chain joins TRBV3-1 to TRBJ2-2; D remains unclear. V lost 8 bases and J lost 2, with 12 bases in between. The CDR3 has 14 residues. The germline gives CDR1 LGHDT, CDR2 YNNKEL (reference sequence). The CDR3, as DNA: TGTGCCAGCCGGTGGTCCGATAACACCGGGGAGCTGTTTTTT. This encodes CASRWSDNTGELFF.

This clonotype appeared a few times. The CDR3 loop reads CASSLANRGPNTGELFF. CDR3 in DNA: TGTGCCAGCAGCTTAGCCAACAGGGGGCCGAACACCGGGGAGCTGTTTTTT. The V and J genes are TRBV7-2 and TRBJ2-2; the match to TRBD1 covers 9 bases. The CDR3 extends over 17 amino acids. Germline CDR1 SGHTA, CDR2 FQGNSA. V lost 0 bases, J lost 0 bases, and 2 bases stayed unmatched.

The sample holds a few counts of this clonotype. This chain uses TRBV6-1 with TRBJ2-4; tentative D call: TRBD2 (6 bases). TRBJ2-3 matches the DNA end more closely, so the J call is doubtful. From germline, CDR1 is MNHNS and CDR2 SASEGT. This CDR3 region has 14 residues. The DNA for the CDR3 is TGTGCCAGCAGCCACATACCGGGACTAGATACGCAGTATTTT. This encodes CASSHIPGLDTQYF.

In this sample, this clonotype turned up a few times. A much larger clone is a single base away; this may be a read error. The chain couples TRBV28 to TRBJ2-7; 10 bases are a match to TRBD2. The CDR3 length is 17 residues. Germline CDR1 reads MDHEN; CDR2 reads SYDVKM. The V and J ends lost 5 bases and 2 bases, in that order; junction bases with no gene match: 12. The CDR3 here is CASSPPRTSGSAYEQYF. In nucleotides, the CDR3 is TGTGCCAGCAGTCCCCCTCGGACTAGCGGATCCGCCTACGAGCAGTACTTC.

This clonotype was observed many times. The V call is TRBV25-1, the J call TRBJ1-2, with D tentatively TRBD1 (5 bases). The CDR3 is made up of 14 amino acids. Trimming shortened V by 2 bases and J by 4 bases, and 11 bases separated the two germline ends. Germline CDR1 and CDR2: MGHDK and SYGVNS. The CDR3 DNA reads TGTGCCAGCAGTGAAGCGGGACGGATCTATGGCTACACCTTC. Translated: CASSEAGRIYGYTF.

Ten or more counts support this clonotype. V and J are TRBV29-1 and TRBJ2-7; 12 bases align to TRBD1. Germline CDR1 reads SQVTM; CDR2 reads ANQGSEA. V lost 4 bases and J lost 5; bases outside the gene matches: 6. CDR3 length: 14 residues. The CDR3 sequence is CSVGGDRGLDEQYF. In nucleotides, the CDR3 is TGCAGCGTTGGTGGGGACAGGGGGCTCGACGAGCAGTACTTC.

The chain is built from TRBV14 and TRBJ2-7, with TRBD2 matching 11 bases. CDR3 length equals 16 residues. V lost 8 bases to trimming and J lost 4 bases; unmatched junction nucleotides: 13. Germline V gene data show CDR1 as SGHDN and CDR2 as FVKESK. The CDR3 nucleotides are TGTGCCAGCTCGACTAGCGGGGCCCTTTTTTATTACGAGCAGTACTTC. This gives the protein CASSTSGALFYYEQYF.

As concerns this clonotype: This may be a read error, as it is one base from a much larger clone. This chain links TRBV28 with TRBJ1-2; no reliable D call. CDR3 size: 13 residues. From germline, CDR1 is MDHEN and CDR2 SYDVKM. V was cut by 6 bases and J by 7 bases, with 15 bases left in between. The CDR3 DNA follows: TGTGCCAGCAGGGCGGGAGGGAACGGTGGCTACACCTTC. Its protein is CASRAGGNGGYTF.

This clonotype has just a few counts. The chain recombines TRBV20-1 with TRBJ2-3; D perhaps matches TRBD2 (6 bases). This CDR3 region has 17 residues. V lost 6 bases, J lost 2 bases, and 24 bases lay in between. Germline V gene sequence: CDR1 DFQATT, CDR2 SNEGSKA (reference sequence). CDR3 in amino acids: CSAPVQRRGSYTDTQYF. CDR3 sequence (DNA): TGCAGTGCCCCCGTTCAGCGACGGGGGTCATACACAGATACGCAGTATTTT.

The chain links TRBV15 to TRBJ1-2, with TRBD1 matching over 12 bases. The V segment lost 0 bases and the J segment 13 bases; nucleotides outside the gene matches: 9. The germline V gene encodes CDR1 LNHNV and CDR2 YYDKDF (reference sequence). The CDR3 has 15 residues. Written as DNA, the CDR3 is TGTGCCACCAGCAGAGACCGGGGACAGGGGGCCCCTCGCACCTTC. Residues: CATSRDRGQGAPRTF.